This TCR beta chain was profiled in a study of tumor-infiltrating lymphocytes in primary liver carcinoma. Study background: Measuring roughly 4 to 10 cm across, the tumors were staged as T1-T3 N0M0. Overall study findings and caveats: Overlap between tumor regions exceeded overlap of tumor with adjacent tissue or blood.

The tissue used was unsorted bulk material of 20-30 mg. RNA and DNA were co-extracted from it with the AllPrep DNA/RNA mini kit. CDR3 length equals 16 residues. Per the germline V gene, CDR1 is SQVTM and CDR2 is ANQGSEA. A note on this clonotype: The antigen remains undetermined. Germline is not matched at one junction end, which may reflect a read error.

TCR beta cDNA was reverse-transcribed from approximately 0.45 ug of total RNA. The reaction used a constant-region primer and ProtoScript II reverse transcriptase. What produced the TCR beta libraries was three nested multiplex PCR rounds using slightly modified ARM-PCR. TRBV1-TRBV30 forward primers paired with a C-beta reverse primer drove the first two PCR rounds, about 11 cycles each. TCRdb re-derived calls from the multiplex PCR reads in MiXCR, one entry per CDR3 protein. The sample carries about 54,000 distinct CDR3 sequences, about 70% recorded once. This TCR came from a man in his forties or fifties with primary liver carcinoma and hepatitis B virus infection. The sample comprised liver tumor tissue from sampling region 2. Subset of the sample: tumor region T2, inferior pole. V and J are TRBV29-1 and TRBJ2-1, with TRBD2 matching over 13 bases. Here the CDR3 reads CGVAWTSGSSYNEQFF. In nucleotides, the CDR3 is TGCGGCGTCGCCTGGACTAGCGGGAGCTCCTACAACGAGCAGTTCTTC.